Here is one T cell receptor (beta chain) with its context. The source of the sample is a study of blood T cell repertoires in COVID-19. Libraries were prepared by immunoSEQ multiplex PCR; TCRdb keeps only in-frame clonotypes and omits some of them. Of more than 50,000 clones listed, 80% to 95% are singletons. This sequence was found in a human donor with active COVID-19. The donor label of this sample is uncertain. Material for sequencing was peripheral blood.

The CDR3 nucleotides read TGTGCCAGCAGTGAACAGGCCGGCGAACAGCCCCAGCATTTT. Encoded protein: CASSEQAGEQPQHF. The rearrangement links TRBV2 to TRBJ1-5; D uncertain. Germline-derived CDR1 and CDR2 are SNHLY and FYNNEI. There are 14 residues in the CDR3. With 2 bases removed from V and 7 bases from J, the gap between germline ends came to 12 bases.